A selection of T cell receptor beta chains follows, all from one sample in a study of molecular identifiers for immune sequencing clone quantification. A single record per CDR3 protein comes from TCRdb applying MiXCR to the PCR reads. The table includes roughly 100,000 distinct CDR3 sequences, about 35% detected once. The source material was naive CD8+ T cells from blood, with Jurkat cell RNA spiked in. The origin of the receptors is a human donor in good health. Some libraries in this study had Jurkat cell RNA spiked in. The CDR3 runs from the conserved cysteine through the conserved F or W. The D gene is left open where the match is weak. Expanded clones are given a class, and other clones once, few, many or no size at all.

CDR3aa: CASSLEGPTEAFF; CDR3nt: TGTGCCAGCAGTTTGGAGGGGCCCACTGAAGCTTTCTTT; abundance: .; d_gene: .; v_gene: TRBV28; j_gene: TRBJ1-1
CDR3aa: CASSEWLPENNEQFF; CDR3nt: TGTGCCAGCAGTGAATGGCTCCCTGAGAACAATGAGCAGTTCTTC; abundance: .; d_gene: .; v_gene: TRBV6-1; j_gene: TRBJ2-1
CDR3aa: CASRKLGDEQYF; CDR3nt: TGTGCCAGCAGAAAACTGGGGGACGAGCAGTACTTC; abundance: few; d_gene: .; v_gene: TRBV7-9; j_gene: TRBJ2-7
CDR3aa: CSVAEHSGANVLTF; CDR3nt: TGCAGCGTTGCCGAGCACTCTGGGGCCAACGTCCTGACTTTC; abundance: many; d_gene: .; v_gene: TRBV29-1; j_gene: TRBJ2-6
CDR3aa: CASSLLGLGYEQYF; CDR3nt: TGTGCCAGCAGCTTACTGGGTTTGGGGTACGAGCAGTACTTC; abundance: few; d_gene: .; v_gene: TRBV13; j_gene: TRBJ2-7
CDR3aa: CASSMGPGTAYEQYF; CDR3nt: TGTGCCAGTAGTATGGGTCCCGGGACAGCCTACGAGCAGTACTTC; abundance: .; d_gene: TRBD1; v_gene: TRBV19; j_gene: TRBJ2-7
CDR3aa: CATSDLLLAENTGELFF; CDR3nt: TGTGCCACCAGTGATTTGCTTCTGGCCGAGAACACCGGGGAGCTGTTTTTT; abundance: .; d_gene: .; v_gene: TRBV24-1; j_gene: TRBJ2-2
CDR3aa: CDSSLNGRAYEQYF; CDR3nt: TGTGACAGCAGCTTAAACGGACGTGCCTACGAGCAGTACTTC; abundance: .; d_gene: .; v_gene: TRBV7-2; j_gene: TRBJ2-7
CDR3aa: CAISVGSGTYEQYF; CDR3nt: TGTGCCATCAGTGTAGGTAGCGGGACCTACGAGCAGTACTTC; abundance: .; d_gene: TRBD2; v_gene: TRBV10-3; j_gene: TRBJ2-7
CDR3aa: CASSGDGNLYLWNTIYF; CDR3nt: TGTGCCAGCAGTGGAGATGGAAATCTTTACCTGTGGAACACCATATATTTT; abundance: few; d_gene: .; v_gene: TRBV6-6; j_gene: TRBJ1-3
CDR3aa: CASRGRSLYEQYF; CDR3nt: TGTGCCAGCAGGGGCCGGTCCCTCTACGAGCAGTACTTC; abundance: .; d_gene: .; v_gene: TRBV25-1; j_gene: TRBJ2-7
CDR3aa: CASTPAPNEQYF; CDR3nt: TGTGCCAGCACCCCGGCACCGAACGAGCAGTACTTC; abundance: many; d_gene: .; v_gene: TRBV6-6; j_gene: TRBJ2-7
CDR3aa: CASSLGLGLLSYNEQFF; CDR3nt: TGTGCCAGCAGCTTAGGACTCGGACTCCTCTCCTACAATGAGCAGTTCTTC; abundance: .; d_gene: .; v_gene: TRBV7-9; j_gene: TRBJ2-1
CDR3aa: CSAGQGYYEQYF; CDR3nt: TGCAGCGCCGGACAGGGATATTACGAGCAGTACTTC; abundance: many; d_gene: TRBD1; v_gene: TRBV29-1; j_gene: TRBJ2-7
CDR3aa: CASSISGVQFF; CDR3nt: TGTGCCAGCAGCATTAGCGGGGTCCAGTTCTTC; abundance: few; d_gene: TRBD2; v_gene: TRBV11-2; j_gene: TRBJ2-1
CDR3aa: CAISAGSYEQYF; CDR3nt: TGTGCCATCTCGGCAGGCTCCTACGAGCAGTACTTC; abundance: .; d_gene: .; v_gene: TRBV10-3; j_gene: TRBJ2-7
CDR3aa: CASSQGTGVNGYTF; CDR3nt: TGTGCCAGCAGCCAGGGAACAGGGGTAAATGGCTACACCTTC; abundance: few; d_gene: TRBD1; v_gene: TRBV4-2; j_gene: TRBJ1-2
CDR3aa: CSASLLARIYNEQFF; CDR3nt: TGCAGTGCCTCCTTGCTAGCGCGGATCTACAATGAGCAGTTCTTC; abundance: .; d_gene: .; v_gene: TRBV20-1; j_gene: TRBJ2-1
CDR3aa: CASRKTLGRGSDQPQHF; CDR3nt: TGTGCCAGCAGAAAAACCCTTGGGAGGGGAAGCGATCAGCCCCAGCATTTT; abundance: .; d_gene: .; v_gene: TRBV6-2/TRBV6-3; j_gene: TRBJ1-5
CDR3aa: CASSLGVQPQYF; CDR3nt: TGTGCCAGCAGCTTAGGGGTACAGCCCCAGTACTTC; abundance: .; d_gene: .; v_gene: TRBV7-9; j_gene: TRBJ2-5
CDR3aa: CASSYRGRYNEQFF; CDR3nt: TGTGCCAGCAGTTATAGGGGACGGTACAATGAGCAGTTCTTC; abundance: .; d_gene: .; v_gene: TRBV6-5; j_gene: TRBJ2-1
CDR3aa: CASSLGVLDSPLHF; CDR3nt: TGTGCCAGCAGCTTGGGGGTCCTCGATTCACCCCTCCACTTT; abundance: .; d_gene: .; v_gene: TRBV5-3; j_gene: TRBJ1-6
CDR3aa: CASSLERTWTPLHF; CDR3nt: TGTGCCAGCAGCTTGGAGCGGACATGGACACCCCTCCACTTT; abundance: .; d_gene: .; v_gene: TRBV5-6; j_gene: TRBJ1-6
CDR3aa: CASSFRGPSYEQFF; CDR3nt: TGTGCCAGCAGTTTCAGGGGACCCTCCTACGAGCAGTTCTTC; abundance: .; d_gene: .; v_gene: TRBV27; j_gene: TRBJ2-1
CDR3aa: CASSLWREATYEQYF; CDR3nt: TGTGCCAGCAGTTTGTGGCGGGAGGCAACCTACGAGCAGTACTTC; abundance: few; d_gene: TRBD2; v_gene: TRBV28; j_gene: TRBJ2-7
CDR3aa: CASSQEPPGAEAKNIQYF; CDR3nt: TGCGCCAGCAGCCAAGAACCACCAGGGGCAGAAGCCAAAAACATTCAGTACTTC; abundance: .; d_gene: .; v_gene: TRBV4-3; j_gene: TRBJ2-4
CDR3aa: CSVRAAGEQYF; CDR3nt: TGCAGCGTCCGGGCCGCGGGCGAGCAGTACTTC; abundance: many; d_gene: .; v_gene: TRBV29-1; j_gene: TRBJ2-7
CDR3aa: CASADRGFEETQYF; CDR3nt: TGTGCTAGTGCCGATCGAGGGTTTGAGGAGACCCAGTACTTC; abundance: few; d_gene: .; v_gene: TRBV12-5; j_gene: TRBJ2-5
CDR3aa: CASSGPGANVLTF; CDR3nt: TGTGCCAGCAGCGGACCGGGGGCCAACGTCCTGACTTTC; abundance: .; d_gene: .; v_gene: TRBV9; j_gene: TRBJ2-6
CDR3aa: CANPPGRGQETQYF; CDR3nt: TGTGCCAATCCCCCGGGTCGGGGCCAAGAGACCCAGTACTTC; abundance: .; d_gene: .; v_gene: TRBV19; j_gene: TRBJ2-5
CDR3aa: CASSTLGTGWDEQYF; CDR3nt: TGTGCCAGCAGCACTCTCGGGACAGGGTGGGACGAGCAGTACTTC; abundance: .; d_gene: TRBD1; v_gene: TRBV6-5; j_gene: TRBJ2-7
CDR3aa: CASSLSSWIGNQPQHF; CDR3nt: TGTGCCAGCAGCTTAAGCAGTTGGATCGGAAATCAGCCCCAGCATTTT; abundance: many; d_gene: .; v_gene: TRBV7-8; j_gene: TRBJ1-5
CDR3aa: CASRAGRSTEAFF; CDR3nt: TGTGCCAGCAGGGCAGGGAGGAGCACTGAAGCTTTCTTT; abundance: .; d_gene: .; v_gene: TRBV21-1; j_gene: TRBJ1-1
CDR3aa: CATSDSSGSFANEQFF; CDR3nt: TGTGCCACCAGTGATTCTTCGGGATCCTTTGCGAATGAGCAGTTCTTC; abundance: few; d_gene: .; v_gene: TRBV24-1; j_gene: TRBJ2-1
CDR3aa: CASSLRTETYEQYF; CDR3nt: TGCGCCAGCAGCTTGAGGACAGAAACCTACGAGCAGTACTTC; abundance: few; d_gene: .; v_gene: TRBV5-1; j_gene: TRBJ2-7
CDR3aa: CASSLSGAKNIQYF; CDR3nt: TGTGCCAGCAGTTTATCGGGGGCCAAAAACATTCAGTACTTC; abundance: few; d_gene: .; v_gene: TRBV28; j_gene: TRBJ2-4
CDR3aa: CASSLYGANTGELFF; CDR3nt: TGTGCCAGCAGTTTATACGGGGCGAACACCGGGGAGCTGTTTTTT; abundance: .; d_gene: .; v_gene: TRBV12-3/TRBV12-4; j_gene: TRBJ2-2
CDR3aa: CASSPRDRTNYGYTF; CDR3nt: TGTGCCAGCAGTCCCCGGGACAGAACTAACTATGGCTACACCTTC; abundance: .; d_gene: TRBD1; v_gene: TRBV27; j_gene: TRBJ1-2
CDR3aa: CASSPGTDSTDTQYF; CDR3nt: TGTGCCAGCAGCCCCGGGACTGATAGCACAGATACGCAGTATTTT; abundance: .; d_gene: .; v_gene: TRBV9; j_gene: TRBJ2-3
CDR3aa: CASSSYSASDYYEQFF; CDR3nt: TGTGCCAGCAGCTCCTACTCGGCTAGCGACTACTATGAGCAGTTCTTC; abundance: .; d_gene: .; v_gene: TRBV7-3; j_gene: TRBJ2-1